Presented here are 16 T cell receptor beta chains from one specimen sequenced in a study of cytomegalovirus exposure and HLA in healthy donors. It was with 60 Vbeta and 13 Jbeta primers that the PCR ran. Generated by immunoSEQ multiplex PCR, the TCRdb table keeps only in-frame clones and is missing some. The sample holds under 150,000 clones, approximately 80% seen once. Sequencing was performed on PBMCs. These receptors were collected from a woman under 30 in good health and CMV-seronegative.

V usage is TRBV5-6 and J usage is TRBJ1-6; 7 bases agree with TRBD1. Trimming at V came to 2 bases and at J to 7 bases, leaving 6 bases not matched to a gene. CDR1 and CDR2 from the germline V gene are SGHDT and YYEEEE. This CDR3 has 15 amino acids. Here the CDR3 reads CASSFPGQQNSPLHF. CDR3 sequence (DNA): TGTGCCAGCAGCTTCCCGGGACAGCAGAATTCACCCCTCCACTTT. Drawing the rest from reference TRBV5-6 and TRBJ1-6, the complete variable domain is DAGVTQSPTHLIKTRGQQVTLRCSPKSGHDTVSWYQQALGQGPQFIFQYYEEEERQRGNFPDRFSGHQFPNYSSELNVNALLLGDSALYLCASSFPGQQNSPLHFGNGTRLTVT.

This CDR3 reads CASSSPLGNSGELFF. Written as DNA, the CDR3 is TGTGCCAGCAGCTCCCCCTTGGGCAATAGCGGGGAGCTGTTTTTT. The J gene is TRBJ2-2, the V gene TRBV7-9; D call uncertain. Trimming left V 4 bases short and J 7 bases short, with 16 bases between. CDR1 and CDR2 from the germline V gene are SEHNR and FQNEAQ (reference sequence). There are 15 residues in the CDR3.

The chain employs TRBV10-3 and TRBJ1-2, with 9 bases matching TRBD1. The V gene's germline CDR1 is ENHRY and CDR2 SYGVKD. V shed 4 bases and J 4 bases; nucleotides not matched to a gene: 4. CDR3 length: 14 amino acids. For the CDR3, the DNA is TGTGCCATCAGTGGACAGGGGGGCAGCTATGGCTACACCTTC. Protein: CAISGQGGSYGYTF.

The rearrangement uses TRBV6-4 and TRBJ2-1; 7 positions match TRBD2. CDR3 length: 14 residues. Germline CDR1 is MRHNA and CDR2 is SNTAGT. With 5 bases clipped from V and 10 bases from J, the junction kept 11 bases outside the gene matches. The CDR3 is CASSPNSAGREQFF. The CDR3, as DNA: TGTGCCAGCAGTCCGAATAGCGCCGGGAGGGAGCAGTTCTTC.

The chain has TRBV20-1 and TRBJ2-1; tentative D call: TRBD1 (5 bases). Germline assignment: CDR1 DFQATT and CDR2 SNEGSKA (reference sequence). Trimming left V 5 bases short and J 10 bases short, with 12 bases between. This CDR3 is 11 amino acids long. The CDR3 is CSAGALWEQFF. The CDR3 nucleotides read TGCAGTGCTGGGGCCCTTTGGGAGCAGTTCTTC.

The rearrangement joins TRBV19 to TRBJ1-1, with 10 bases that match TRBD1. The junction had 1 base not matched to a gene; V was cut back by 8 bases and J by 10 bases. The CDR3 has 10 residues. CDR1 is LNHDA, CDR2 SQIVND, per germline (reference sequence). CDR3 residues: CASGTGVAFF. CDR3 bases: TGTGCCAGTGGGACAGGGGTAGCTTTCTTT. Based on the CDR3 plus reference TRBV19 and TRBJ1-1, the full variable domain is DGGITQSPKYLFRKEGQNVTLSCEQNLNHDAMYWYRQDPGQGLRLIYYSQIVNDFQKGDIAEGYSVSREKKESFPLTVTSAQKNPTAFYLCASGTGVAFFGQGTRLTVV.

This clone was seen a handful of times. V usage is TRBV5-4 and J usage is TRBJ2-2, with 16 bases that match TRBD2. Trimming removed 4 bases from V and 5 bases from J; junction bases left unmatched: 11. This CDR3 comprises 19 residues. Looked up from germline, CDR1 is SGHNT and CDR2 is YYREEE (reference sequence). The chain's CDR3 is CASSPQVGLAGGRTGELFF. Here the CDR3 DNA reads TGTGCCAGCAGCCCGCAGGTGGGACTAGCGGGAGGGCGAACCGGGGAGCTGTTTTTT.

The sample holds a few counts of this clone. The CDR3 protein is CASRPTGGNQPQHF. The CDR3 DNA reads as TGTGCCAGCAGACCAACAGGGGGGAATCAGCCCCAGCATTTT. The chain links TRBV6-5 to TRBJ1-5, with 8 bases identical to TRBD1. Per germline, CDR1 MNHEY and CDR2 SVGAGI. Trimming removed 6 bases from V and 4 bases from J; junction bases left unmatched: 5. This CDR3 has 14 residues.

The CDR3: CAFRSGTGDESVTEAFF. The CDR3 DNA is TGTGCCTTCCGAAGCGGGACAGGGGACGAATCAGTCACTGAAGCTTTCTTT. This chain connects TRBV10-3 to TRBJ1-1; 10 nucleotides align to TRBD1. Germline lookup yields CDR1 ENHRY and CDR2 SYGVKD. This CDR3 comprises 17 residues. The J segment lost 4 bases and the V segment lost 11 bases, leaving 19 bases of the junction unmatched.

The V gene is TRBV14, the J gene TRBJ2-7; perhaps TRBD2 as D (5 bases). Germline V gives CDR1 SGHDN, CDR2 FVKESK. V was cut by 4 bases and J by 3 bases, with 13 bases left in between. The CDR3 extends over 14 amino acids. CDR3: CASSRDGNRYEQYF. The CDR3 DNA reads as TGTGCCAGCAGCCGCGACGGGAACCGCTACGAGCAGTACTTC.

The V gene is TRBV30, the J gene TRBJ2-7, with a weak D call TRBD1 (5 bases). The CDR3 has 15 amino acids. V lost 0 bases and J 4 bases, leaving 16 bases between the germline ends. Germline CDR1 reads GTSNPN; CDR2 reads SVGIG (reference sequence). The CDR3 nucleotides read TGTGCCTGGAGTGTAAGCAGGGCCCCTCGATACGAGCAGTACTTC. Amino acid sequence: CAWSVSRAPRYEQYF.

The CDR3 region is CASSIAPYNGVNYGYTF. For the CDR3, the DNA is TGTGCCAGTAGTATAGCCCCTTACAACGGGGTAAACTATGGCTACACCTTC. The chain uses TRBV19 and TRBJ1-2; D not resolved. Trimming took off 1 base at V and 2 bases at J, with 17 bases between the two ends. Germline V gene lookup returns CDR1 LNHDA and CDR2 SQIVND (reference sequence). There are 17 residues in the CDR3.

This clone was picked up a small number of times. The chain uses TRBV28 and TRBJ1-5; no clear D. The germline gives CDR1 MDHEN, CDR2 SYDVKM. The CDR3 is 13 amino acids. Trimming cost V 5 bases and J 5 bases, with 10 bases left between them. CDR3 coding DNA: TGTGCCAGCAGTGCACCCGGTCATCAGCCCCAGCATTTT. As protein: CASSAPGHQPQHF.

V usage is TRBV12-5 and J usage is TRBJ2-1; 7 bases are shared with TRBD2. Germline V lookup: CDR1 LGHNT, CDR2 FRNRAP. Losses at the gene ends were 0 bases for V and 8 bases for J; bases not matched to a gene: 7. This CDR3 has 15 amino acids. For the CDR3, the DNA is TGTGCTAGTGGTTTGGTAGGCCTAGCGGAGGATGAGCAGTTCTTC. Translated: CASGLVGLAEDEQFF.

This chain joins TRBV4-2 and TRBJ1-1; 7 bases agree with TRBD1. The CDR3 sequence is 17 residues long. The junction had 9 bases not matched to a gene; V was cut back by 2 bases and J by 0 bases. Germline CDR1 reads LGHNA; CDR2 reads YNFKEQ. CDR3 residues: CASSQKTGRKMNTEAFF. CDR3 in DNA: TGTGCCAGCAGCCAAAAGACAGGGAGAAAGATGAACACTGAAGCTTTCTTT.

The chain carries TRBV5-1 and TRBJ1-2, with 10 bases identical to TRBD1. The CDR3 sequence is 13 residues long. CDR1 is SGHRS and CDR2 is YFSETQ in the germline V gene. J lost 7 bases, V lost 3 bases, and 3 bases had no gene match. CDR3 loop: CASSYGTGAGYTF. The CDR3 DNA follows: TGCGCCAGCAGCTACGGGACAGGGGCTGGCTACACCTTC.